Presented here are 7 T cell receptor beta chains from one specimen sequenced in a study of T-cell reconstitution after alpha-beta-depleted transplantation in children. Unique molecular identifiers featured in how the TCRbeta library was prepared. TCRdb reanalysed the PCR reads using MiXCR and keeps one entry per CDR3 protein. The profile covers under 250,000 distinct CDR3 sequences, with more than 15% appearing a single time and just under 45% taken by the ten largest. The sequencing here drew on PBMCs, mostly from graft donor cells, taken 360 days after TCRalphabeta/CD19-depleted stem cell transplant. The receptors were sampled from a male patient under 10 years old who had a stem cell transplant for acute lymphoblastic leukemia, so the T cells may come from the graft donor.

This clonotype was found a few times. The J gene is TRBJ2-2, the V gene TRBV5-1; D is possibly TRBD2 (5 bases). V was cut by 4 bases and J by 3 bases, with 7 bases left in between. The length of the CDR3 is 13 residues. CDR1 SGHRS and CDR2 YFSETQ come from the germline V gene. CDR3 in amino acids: CASSILDTGELFF. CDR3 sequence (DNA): TGCGCCAGCAGCATACTAGACACCGGGGAGCTGTTTTTT. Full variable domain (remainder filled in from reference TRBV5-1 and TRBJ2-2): KAGVTQTPRYLIKTRGQQVTLSCSPISGHRSVSWYQQTPGQGLQFLFEYFSETQRNKGNFPGRFSGRQFSNSRSEMNVSTLELGDSALYLCASSILDTGELFFGEGSRLTVL.

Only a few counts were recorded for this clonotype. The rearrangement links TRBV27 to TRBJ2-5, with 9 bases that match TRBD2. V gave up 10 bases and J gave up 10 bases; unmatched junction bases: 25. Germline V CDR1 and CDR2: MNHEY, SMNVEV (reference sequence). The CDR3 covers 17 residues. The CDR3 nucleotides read TGTGCCACCCGAGGTCGACTCAGTGACGGGACTAGCCCGGGCCAGTACTTC. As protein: CATRGRLSDGTSPGQYF.

The CDR3 coding sequence is TGCAGCACTAACTGGGGCACTGAAGCTTTCTTT. Translation: CSTNWGTEAFF. The rearrangement links TRBV29-1 to TRBJ1-1; D gene unclear. CDR1 SQVTM and CDR2 ANQGSEA come from the germline V gene. Trimming stripped 8 bases from V and 4 bases from J, with 11 bases between. The CDR3 is 11 residues long.

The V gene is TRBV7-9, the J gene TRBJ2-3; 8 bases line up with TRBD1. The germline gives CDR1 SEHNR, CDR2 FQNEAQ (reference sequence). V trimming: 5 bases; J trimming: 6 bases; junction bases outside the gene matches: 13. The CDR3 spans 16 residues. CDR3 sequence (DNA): TGTGCCAGCAGCCCACTTGGGACAGGTTTGACGGATACGCAGTATTTT. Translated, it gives CASSPLGTGLTDTQYF.

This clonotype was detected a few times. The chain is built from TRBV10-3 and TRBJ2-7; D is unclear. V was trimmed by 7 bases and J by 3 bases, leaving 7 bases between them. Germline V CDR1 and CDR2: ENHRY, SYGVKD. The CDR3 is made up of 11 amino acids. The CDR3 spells CAITSSYEQYF. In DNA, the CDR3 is TGTGCCATCACGAGCAGCTACGAGCAGTACTTC.

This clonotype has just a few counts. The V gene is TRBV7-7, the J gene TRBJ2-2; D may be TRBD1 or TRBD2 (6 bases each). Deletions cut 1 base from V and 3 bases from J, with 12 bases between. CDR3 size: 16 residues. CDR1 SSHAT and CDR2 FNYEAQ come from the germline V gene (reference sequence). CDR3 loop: CASSLVGGPDTGELFF. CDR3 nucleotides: TGTGCCAGCAGCTTAGTAGGGGGGCCTGACACCGGGGAGCTGTTTTTT.

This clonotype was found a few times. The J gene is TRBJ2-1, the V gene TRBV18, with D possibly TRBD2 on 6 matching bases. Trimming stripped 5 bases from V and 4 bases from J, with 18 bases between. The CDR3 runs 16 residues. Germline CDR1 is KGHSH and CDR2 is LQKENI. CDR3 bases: TGTGCCAGCTCATCCCGGGGAGGCCCTTTATACAATGAGCAGTTCTTC. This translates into CASSSRGGPLYNEQFF.